A selection of T cell receptor beta chains follows, all from one sample in a study of cytomegalovirus exposure and HLA in healthy donors. The assay was immunoSEQ multiplex PCR, and TCRdb's table has in-frame clones only and misses some. The repertoire table contains 90,000 to 120,000 clones. The sequencing sample was made of PBMCs. The receptors were gathered from a man aged 50 to 60 in good health and CMV-seronegative. Both conserved end residues are part of each CDR3. D genes are given only for firm matches.

J | D | V | DNA | CDR3
TRBJ2-7 | TRBD1 | TRBV4-1 | TGCGCCAGCAGCCTGACCGGGGACAGGCGAACCTACGAGCAGTACTTC | CASSLTGDRRTYEQYF
TRBJ2-7 | TRBD2 | TRBV7-2 | TGTGCCAGCAGCGGACGGGGGGGAGGTTCCTACGAGCAGTACTTC | CASSGRGGGSYEQYF
TRBJ1-2 | NA | TRBV5-8 | TGTGCCAGCAGCTTGGGACGACAGATTAACTATGGCTACACCTTC | CASSLGRQINYGYTF
TRBJ2-2 | NA | TRBV15 | TGTGCCACCAGCAGCAAGAACAGGGCCGGGGAGCTGTTTTTT | CATSSKNRAGELFF
TRBJ1-1 | NA | TRBV6-5 | TGTGCCAGCAGTACCCCGACAGGGAACACTGAAGCTTTCTTT | CASSTPTGNTEAFF
TRBJ1-1 | TRBD1 | TRBV10-3 | TGTGCCATCAGGAGGGACAGGGAAGAGGAGAACACTGAAGCTTTCTTT | CAIRRDREEENTEAFF
TRBJ2-5 | NA | TRBV6-6 | TGTGCCAGCACCCCCCCAGGGTCAGAGACCCAGTACTTC | CASTPPGSETQYF
TRBJ1-1 | NA | TRBV11-3 | TGTGCCAGCAGCTCCAGTTCGGGTCAAGCTTTCTTT | CASSSSSGQAFF
TRBJ1-1 | NA | TRBV5-1 | TGCGCCAGCAGCGCGCAACAGGGTTCCGCAGCTTTCTTT | CASSAQQGSAAFF
TRBJ2-1 | NA | TRBV12-5 | TGTGCTACTGTTAATAGCGGATGGGGCGATGAGCAGTTCTTC | CATVNSGWGDEQFF
TRBJ1-2 | NA | TRBV18 | TGTGCCAGCTCAGAAACTCTGGCAGGGTTTACTTTCGGCTACACCTTC | CASSETLAGFTFGYTF
TRBJ2-3 | TRBD2 | TRBV29-1 | TGCAGCGTCAGCGGGGGAGGGAACACAGATACGCAGTATTTT | CSVSGGGNTDTQYF
TRBJ2-7 | TRBD2 | TRBV5-1 | TGCGCCAGCAGCGTAACTAGCGGGGGGCACTACGAGCAGTACTTC | CASSVTSGGHYEQYF
TRBJ2-7 | NA | TRBV29-1 | TGCAGCGTTGGGTACAGCTCCTACGAGCAGTACTTC | CSVGYSSYEQYF
TRBJ1-2 | TRBD1 | TRBV5-1 | TGCGCCAGCAGTCTGACAGGGACTAACTATGGCTACACCTTC | CASSLTGTNYGYTF